In this sample, the clone carrying this T cell receptor (beta chain) turned up a few times. The CDR3 consists of 13 residues. The V end was cut by 6 bases, the J end by 4 bases, with 13 bases between. Germline CDR1 SQVTM, CDR2 ANQGSEA. Via MiXCR, TCRdb re-called the 5' RACE reads, giving one row per CDR3 protein. The table lists 35,000 to 50,000 distinct CDR3 sequences, about 32% of them singletons. The V call is TRBV29-1, the J call TRBJ2-1, with unresolved D. This TCR was recovered from a female donor with breast cancer. The specimen sequenced was tumor-infiltrating memory CD4+ T cells sorted from the breast tumor. Subset given: memory CD4+ T cells, CD4+CD45RO+CD25-. CDR3 DNA: TGCAGCGTCCAGACCGCTACATACAATGAGCAGTTCTTC. Protein: CSVQTATYNEQFF.